This is a list of T cell receptor beta chains from one sample in a study of cytomegalovirus exposure and HLA in healthy donors. Only in-frame clones appear in the TCRdb table, and some are missing; sequencing was by immunoSEQ multiplex PCR. This sample's table reports approximately 190,000 clones. Sequenced input: PBMCs. The receptor set was obtained from a boy younger than 18 in good health and CMV-seronegative. The CDR3 runs from the conserved cysteine through the conserved F or W. D genes are given only for firm matches.

TRBJ2-1,NA,TRBV15,CATSSHLRGSYNGQFF,TGTGCCACCAGCAGCCACCTTCGAGGCTCCTACAATGGGCAGTTCTTC
TRBJ2-1,TRBD2,TRBV5-1,CASSLVGGGTDNEQFF,TGCGCCAGCAGCTTGGTAGGCGGGGGAACCGACAATGAGCAGTTCTTC
TRBJ2-5,NA,TRBV5-6,CASSLLGGLGETQYF,TGTGCCAGCAGCCTCCTCGGCGGGTTGGGAGAGACCCAGTACTTC
TRBJ2-7,NA,TRBV4-2,CASSHGGGLEAYEQYF,TGTGCCAGCAGCCATGGCGGGGGCCTAGAAGCCTACGAGCAGTACTTC
TRBJ2-7,TRBD1,TRBV4-3,CASSLRTGPTYEQYF,TGCGCCAGCAGCCTTCGGACAGGGCCGACCTACGAGCAGTACTTC
TRBJ2-5,TRBD2,TRBV4-1,CASSQGRLAGAETQYF,TGCGCCAGCAGCCAAGGGAGGCTAGCGGGGGCAGAGACCCAGTACTTC
TRBJ1-4,NA,TRBV18,CASSLRTATNEKLFF,TGTGCCAGCTCACTCCGGACAGCAACTAATGAAAAACTGTTTTTT
TRBJ2-3,NA,TRBV4-2,CASSHRPAGTPSTDTQYF,TGTGCCAGCAGCCATCGACCCGCCGGGACACCGAGCACAGATACGCAGTATTTT
TRBJ2-2,TRBD2,TRBV4-1,CASSQALAGGPSGELFF,TGCGCCAGCAGCCAAGCCCTAGCGGGGGGGCCGAGCGGGGAGCTGTTTTTT
TRBJ2-5,NA,TRBV7-2,CASSKQGTETQYF,TGTGCCAGCAGTAAGCAGGGGACAGAGACCCAGTACTTC
TRBJ2-5,NA,TRBV27,CASSSTGYVGETQYF,TGTGCCAGCAGTTCCACAGGGTACGTGGGAGAGACCCAGTACTTC
TRBJ2-7,NA,TRBV19,CASSIPGEEQYF,TGTGCCAGTAGTATACCCGGGGAGGAGCAGTACTTC
TRBJ1-1,TRBD1,TRBV5-1,CASSPSPGQGAEAFF,TGCGCCAGCAGCCCCAGCCCGGGACAGGGAGCTGAAGCTTTCTTT
TRBJ2-1,TRBD2,TRBV18,CASSHPRTSGGEQFF,TGTGCCAGCTCCCACCCCCGGACTAGCGGGGGAGAGCAGTTCTTC
TRBJ2-5,TRBD1,TRBV25-1,CASSQWDRGLKTQYF,TGTGCCAGCAGTCAGTGGGACAGGGGGCTGAAGACCCAGTACTTC
TRBJ2-7,NA,TRBV11-2,CASSLDPRVSYEQYF,TGTGCCAGCAGCTTAGATCCCAGGGTTTCCTACGAGCAGTACTTC
TRBJ2-7,NA,TRBV7-2,CASSPDSRYEQYF,TGTGCCAGCAGCCCGGACAGTAGATACGAGCAGTACTTC